This TCR beta chain was sequenced for a study of blood T cell repertoires in COVID-19 (dated by TCRdb to 2018 to 2020). Notes on the research overall: The collaborator samples originated in the United States, Italy and Spain and spanned the acute and convalescent phases of COVID-19. The prospective study material was composed of cDNA or gDNA derived from T cells, B-cell-depleted T cells, or PBMCs. The dataset comprised deeply sampled blood TCRbeta repertoires from subjects exposed to, actively infected with, or recovered from COVID-19. The repertoires were released in a freely available public database intended as a resource for research on the immune response to SARS-CoV-2. The samples were drawn from the first 160 participants of the ongoing ImmuneRACE study and from 1,254 subjects provided by 6 global collaborators. A de-identified subject ID, COVID-19 status, age in years and sex were almost always included in the sample metadata. Where HLA class I and class II types were available, the types were taken from metadata supplied by the sample provider, not from assay-based typing.

Only a few counts were recorded for this clone. This receptor's antigen is unknown. It has no much larger one-base neighbor in the sample; base qualities were not kept. The CDR3 goes from the cysteine to the phenylalanine over 15 residues. The DNA shown is the 45-base CDR3, in frame from base 1. Trimming takes 1 base off V and 3 bases off J; junction bases not matched to a gene: 2. The germline V gene (reference sequence) yields LNHDA for CDR1 and SQIVND for CDR2. Participants in the prospective study were enrolled through a virtual design, were aged about 18 to 100 years, and lived in roughly 25 United States geographic areas. In the prospective study, participants were assigned to cohorts based on the clinical history participants reported in a screening survey and a study questionnaire. Recovered participants in ImmuneRACE Cohort 3 were defined by two consecutive negative NP/OP PCR tests, clearance by a healthcare professional, or resolution of symptoms. Each participant in the prospective study had whole blood, serum and a nasopharyngeal or oropharyngeal swab collected by mobile phlebotomists. Additional blood draws and questionnaires over an approximately two-month period could optionally be provided by prospective study participants. Before DNA extraction, blood samples from the prospective study were shipped at room temperature or frozen.

The immunoSEQ Assay, a bias-controlled multiplex PCR, was used to amplify TCRbeta CDR3 regions from genomic DNA. Per the source publication's procedure: Nucleated cell counts per sample were estimated from amplification of reference gene primers within the assay. To quantify the absolute abundance of each unique TCRbeta CDR3 rearrangement, sequence reads were collapsed and filtered. For each sample, productive Simpson clonality was calculated as the square root of Simpson's diversity index over productive rearrangements. The table was pulled from immuneACCESS by TCRdb, which kept in-frame rearrangements only. Such tables lose some clones; where checked, under half of the loss comes from unresolved V genes, and the rest has no known cause. V, J and clone size are those of that table, while D and trimming were read from the DNA. The sample table holds around 360,000 clones, of which more than 75% were seen once. The ten largest account for under 3% of the sample.

Here is what the overall study found, with its caveats: The quantity of clinical and demographic metadata differed by source and by participant and was supplied without curation.

This clonotype was sampled from a woman aged 30 to 39 who had recovered from COVID-19. The sequence links TRBV19 to TRBJ2-2, with 7 bases matching TRBD2. Sequenced sample: PBMCs or T cells enriched from blood (not recorded which). The DNA sequence is as follows: TGTGCCAGTAGTATAGTGGGGAGGGACACCGGGGAGCTGTTTTTT. It specifies CASSIVGRDTGELFF.